The sequence of this T cell receptor beta chain was determined in a study of blood T cell repertoires in COVID-19. Under the authors' procedure: How many nucleated cells were present was estimated from reference gene primer amplification. Profiled with immunoSEQ multiplex PCR; TCRdb holds only in-frame clones, not every one. V and J calls plus clone size are reproduced from that table; the DNA served to infer D and trimming. The repertoire holds roughly 220,000 clones, with just over 85% as singletons. The length of the CDR3 is 18 residues. The germline V and J ends were trimmed by 3 bases and 0 bases, with 18 bases remaining between them. Germline V gene lookup returns CDR1 SGHTA and CDR2 FQGNSA.

The rearrangement uses TRBV7-2 and TRBJ1-3; a possible D gene is TRBD1 (5 bases). Sequenced input: peripheral blood. The source of this sequence is a man younger than 45 who had recovered from COVID-19. Here the CDR3 DNA reads TGTGCCAGCAGCTTCATAGCCGGGGGAGGCTTCTCTGGAAACACCATATATTTT. Translating it yields CASSFIAGGGFSGNTIYF. Full variable domain (missing parts from reference TRBV7-2 and TRBJ1-3): GAGVSQSPSNKVTEKGKDVELRCDPISGHTALYWYRQSLGQGLEFLIYFQGNSAPDKSGLPSDRFSAERTGGSVSTLTIQRTQQEDSAVYLCASSFIAGGGFSGNTIYFGEGSWLTVV.